This TCR beta chain was sequenced during a study of T cell responses to AZD1222 COVID-19 vaccine. Remarks on this clone: Its antigen is still unknown.

Sequencing used immunoSEQ multiplex PCR; TCRdb keeps in-frame clones, though not all of them. The sample lists roughly 100,000 clones, about 81% occurring once. In germline, CDR1 is MNHEY, CDR2 SMNVEV (reference sequence). V was trimmed by 2 bases and J by 10 bases, leaving 17 bases between them. The CDR3 loop spans 14 amino acids. Study-wide results and limits: Repertoire sampling occurred only after the peak T cell response. Only a handful of individuals given AZD1222 were seropositive at baseline. At 160-218 and 743-854, vaccine-associated CD4 TCRs were dominant, and they spanned spike.

The genes are TRBV27 and TRBJ1-1, with a tentative D call TRBD1 (5 bases). This TCR came from an adult in good health. The input for sequencing was peripheral blood, taken on day 0 of AZD1222 vaccination. The DNA for the CDR3 is TGTGCCAGCAGTTTAGGGATGAGGGGCGTTAGAGCTTTCTTT. This translates into CASSLGMRGVRAFF.